These 17 T cell receptor beta chains originate from one sample sequenced in a study of cytomegalovirus exposure and HLA in healthy donors. PCR was performed using 60 Vbeta and 13 Jbeta primers. Produced via immunoSEQ multiplex PCR; TCRdb's table is partial and in-frame only. The sample holds about 150,000 clones; about 80% are singletons and the top ten take around 2%. Specimen: PBMCs. These receptors came from a man aged 25-40 years in good health and CMV-seronegative.

V gene TRBV25-1 combines with J gene TRBJ2-5, with 14 bases matching TRBD2. The end of the DNA aligns better with TRBJ2-7, so the J call may be wrong. Germline V gene lookup returns CDR1 MGHDK and CDR2 SYGVNS. There are 16 residues in the CDR3. CDR3 DNA: TGTGCCAGCAGTGAGCCTCGACTAGCGGGAGGGTACGAGCAGTACTTC. Encoded protein: CASSEPRLAGGYEQYF.

The V and J genes are TRBV28 and TRBJ2-5; no clear D gene. The CDR3 sequence is 12 residues long. The ends were cut back, 1 base at V and 5 bases at J, with 5 bases in the middle. Per the germline V gene, CDR1 is MDHEN and CDR2 is SYDVKM. The CDR3 here is CASSLFYETQYF. CDR3 nucleotide sequence: TGTGCCAGCAGTTTATTCTATGAGACCCAGTACTTC.

The rearrangement uses TRBV5-8 and TRBJ2-5; no clear D. This CDR3 comprises 13 residues. CDR1 and CDR2 from the germline V gene are SGHTS and YDEGEE. V was shortened by 5 bases and J by 1 base, with 9 bases between the two germline ends. This CDR3 is CASSTGPQETQYF. CDR3 bases: TGTGCCAGCAGTACCGGTCCCCAAGAGACCCAGTACTTC.

The V and J genes are TRBV6-6 and TRBJ1-3; 9 nucleotides agree with TRBD1. The germline CDR1 and CDR2 sequences are MNHNY and SVGAGI (reference sequence). V shed 2 bases, J shed 3 bases, and the junction held 2 bases outside the gene matches. CDR3 size: 15 residues. The CDR3 DNA sequence: TGTGCCAGCAGTTACGGACAGGGGCGTGGAAACACCATATATTTT. The encoded protein is CASSYGQGRGNTIYF.

The V gene is TRBV29-1, the J gene TRBJ2-5; maybe TRBD1 (8 bases). Germline V gene data show CDR1 as SQVTM and CDR2 as ANQGSEA. This CDR3 has 12 residues. V shed 5 bases and J shed 11 bases, with 18 bases lying between them. The CDR3 DNA sequence: TGCAGCGTTATGACAGGGGCGGGGGAGCAGTACTTC. This translates into CSVMTGAGEQYF.

The chain combines TRBV13 with TRBJ2-3; 7 bases map to TRBD2. V dropped 3 bases and J dropped 2; count of bases not matched to a gene: 8. The V gene's germline CDR1 is PRHDT and CDR2 FYEKMQ (reference sequence). This CDR3 is 16 amino acids long. The CDR3 here is CASSFRGAGNTDTQYF. The CDR3 DNA reads as TGTGCCAGCAGCTTTAGAGGAGCGGGAAACACAGATACGCAGTATTTT. Full variable domain (outside the CDR3, taken from reference TRBV13 and TRBJ2-3): AAGVIQSPRHLIKEKRETATLKCYPIPRHDTVYWYQQGPGQDPQFLISFYEKMQSDKGSIPDRFSAQQFSDYHSELNMSSLELGDSALYFCASSFRGAGNTDTQYFGPGTRLTVL.

This sequence joins TRBV10-1 and TRBJ2-2, with a possible D match to TRBD2 (5 bases). The length of the CDR3 is 13 residues. Trimming pared 4 bases from V and 6 bases from J, leaving 9 bases between. Germline CDR1 reads WNHNN; CDR2 reads SYGVQD (reference sequence). The CDR3 DNA follows: TGCGCCAGCAGTGCGGGGTTCGCCGGGGAGCTGTTTTTT. Its protein product is CASSAGFAGELFF.

The gene calls are TRBV11-2 and TRBJ2-7, with 7 bases matching TRBD2. Germline assignment: CDR1 SGHAT and CDR2 FQNNGV. After removal of 1 base from V and 0 bases from J, the junction contained 3 bases not matched to a gene. The CDR3 loop spans 15 amino acids. This CDR3 is CASSLAASGSYEQYF. The DNA of the CDR3 is TGTGCCAGCAGCTTAGCGGCTAGCGGCTCCTACGAGCAGTACTTC.

Note on this clone: This sample also contains other DNA sequences that code for the same CDR3. This rearrangement joins TRBV29-1 to TRBJ1-1; D remains unclear. The CDR3 is 10 residues long. Germline CDR1 and CDR2: SQVTM and ANQGSEA. The ends were cut back, 7 bases at V and 2 bases at J, with 5 bases in the middle. The CDR3 region has the DNA TGCAGCGCGTCTAACACTGAAGCTTTCTTT. It codes for CSASNTEAFF.

The rearrangement links TRBV28 to TRBJ2-3, with TRBD1 identical over 10 bases. The CDR3 covers 16 residues. The trim removed 2 bases at V and 2 bases at J, leaving 4 bases unmatched. Germline lookup yields CDR1 MDHEN and CDR2 SYDVKM. This CDR3 reads CASSLGTGDNTDTQYF. CDR3 bases: TGTGCCAGCAGTTTAGGGACAGGGGACAACACAGATACGCAGTATTTT. Using reference TRBV28 and TRBJ2-3 for the parts outside the CDR3, the full variable domain is DVKVTQSSRYLVKRTGEKVFLECVQDMDHENMFWYRQDPGLGLRLIYFSYDVKMKEKGDIPEGYSVSREKKERFSLILESASTNQTSMYLCASSLGTGDNTDTQYFGPGTRLTVL.

This chain joins TRBV5-1 and TRBJ2-7; the D is unclear. V dropped 0 bases and J dropped 7 bases, with 11 bases sitting between them. CDR1 and CDR2 (germline): SGHRS, YFSETQ. CDR3 length: 13 residues. CDR3 DNA sequence: TGCGCCAGCAGCTTGGGGCTAGAAGGAGAGCAGTACTTC. Its translation: CASSLGLEGEQYF. Full variable domain (outside the CDR3, taken from reference TRBV5-1 and TRBJ2-7): KAGVTQTPRYLIKTRGQQVTLSCSPISGHRSVSWYQQTPGQGLQFLFEYFSETQRNKGNFPGRFSGRQFSNSRSEMNVSTLELGDSALYLCASSLGLEGEQYFGPGTRLTVT.

V is TRBV28 and J is TRBJ1-1, with unresolved D. This CDR3 spans 13 amino acids. Germline CDR1 and CDR2: MDHEN and SYDVKM. Trimming left V 5 bases short and J 11 bases short, with 18 bases between. The CDR3 here is CASSIPERYGAFF. CDR3 sequence (DNA): TGTGCCAGCAGTATTCCGGAGCGATATGGGGCTTTCTTT.

J is TRBJ2-7 and V is TRBV11-2; D is uncertain. Trimming stripped 5 bases from V and 0 bases from J, with 11 bases between. CDR3 length equals 14 residues. The germline gives CDR1 SGHAT, CDR2 FQNNGV. The CDR3 sequence is CASSPRVGSYEQYF. CDR3 coding DNA: TGTGCCAGCAGCCCTCGGGTGGGCTCCTACGAGCAGTACTTC.

The rearrangement links TRBV5-1 to TRBJ1-5; tentatively, D is TRBD1 (5 bases). Trimming removed 0 bases at V and 8 bases at J, with 12 bases between. Germline V CDR1 and CDR2: SGHRS, YFSETQ. The CDR3 runs 14 residues. Here the CDR3 DNA reads TGCGCCAGCAGCTTGGGAGGAGACAGCGAGCCCCAGCATTTT. Protein product: CASSLGGDSEPQHF.

The chain recombines TRBV10-3 with TRBJ2-7, with D possibly matching TRBD2 (5 bases). Looked up from germline, CDR1 is ENHRY and CDR2 is SYGVKD. V dropped 0 bases and J dropped 6 bases, with 6 bases sitting between them. The CDR3 length is 12 residues. The DNA for the CDR3 is TGTGCCATCAGTGAGTCACGGGGCGAGCAGTACTTC. The encoded protein is CAISESRGEQYF.

The V and J genes are TRBV13 and TRBJ1-1, with TRBD1 as a possible D gene (6 bases). Germline V gene sequence: CDR1 PRHDT, CDR2 FYEKMQ (reference sequence). V dropped 0 bases and J dropped 1 base, with 12 bases sitting between them. This CDR3 has 16 residues. This CDR3 reads CASSLGGQYPNTEAFF. CDR3 bases: TGTGCCAGCAGCTTAGGAGGACAGTACCCGAACACTGAAGCTTTCTTT.

The chain uses TRBV30 and TRBJ1-4, with D possibly TRBD1 on 6 matching bases. Germline V gene sequence: CDR1 GTSNPN, CDR2 SVGIG (reference sequence). The CDR3 totals 11 residues. The germline V and J ends were trimmed by 3 bases and 15 bases, with 14 bases remaining between them. CDR3 in amino acids: CAWSLQGIMFF. CDR3 bases: TGTGCCTGGAGCCTTCAGGGGATAATGTTTTTT.